A selection of T cell receptor beta chains follows, all from one sample in a study of CD8 T cells in Susac syndrome. In TCRdb, the immunoSEQ multiplex PCR reads were re-called with MiXCR into one record per CDR3 protein. Found here are a few hundred thousand distinct CDR3 sequences, approximately 95% of them singletons; the top ten hold approximately 0.081%. Sequencing was done on a sample of CD4+ T cells from PBMCs. The receptors were sampled from a human donor with multiple sclerosis. The CDR3 runs from the conserved cysteine through the conserved F or W. The order of the fields is clone size, J gene, V gene, D gene, CDR3 DNA, CDR3 protein. The D gene is left open where the match is weak. Expanded clones are given a class, and other clones once, few, many or no size at all.

size: .; J: TRBJ2-2; V: TRBV6-5; D: TRBD2; DNA: TGTGCCAGCAGTTACCCCAGCGGGGGCGGCGGGGAGCTGTTTTTT; CDR3: CASSYPSGGGGELFF
size: .; J: TRBJ2-6; V: TRBV3-1; D: .; DNA: TGTGCCAGCCGCCTGGAGGCTCTCTCTGGGGCCAACGTCCTGACTTTC; CDR3: CASRLEALSGANVLTF
size: .; J: TRBJ1-1; V: TRBV7-6; D: .; DNA: TGTGCCAGCAGCTTAGTAACAGGGCTGGGGAACACTGAAGCTTTCTTT; CDR3: CASSLVTGLGNTEAFF
size: .; J: TRBJ1-6; V: TRBV6-6; D: .; DNA: TGTGCCAGCAGCCGATTGGGGAATTCACCCCTCCACTTT; CDR3: CASSRLGNSPLHF
size: once; J: TRBJ2-3; V: TRBV4-1; D: TRBD2; DNA: TGCGCCAGCAGCCAAGCGACTAGCGGGGGGGCCCCGGCAGATACGCAGTATTTT; CDR3: CASSQATSGGAPADTQYF
size: .; J: TRBJ2-6; V: TRBV5-1; D: .; DNA: TGCGCCAGCAGCTCCGAGGTAACTGGGGCCAACGTCCTGACTTTC; CDR3: CASSSEVTGANVLTF
size: .; J: TRBJ2-5; V: TRBV27; D: TRBD2; DNA: TGTGCCAGCAGTTTAGCGGGGGGGCTGGAGACCCAGTACTTC; CDR3: CASSLAGGLETQYF
size: .; J: TRBJ1-1; V: TRBV30; D: .; DNA: TGTGCCTGGAGTGACCAAGAGACTGAAGCTTTCTTT; CDR3: CAWSDQETEAFF
size: .; J: TRBJ2-5; V: TRBV20-1; D: .; DNA: TGCAGTGCTAGAGTTGGGCCCCAAGAGACCCAGTACTTC; CDR3: CSARVGPQETQYF
size: .; J: TRBJ2-1; V: TRBV15; D: .; DNA: TGTGCCACCAGCCTCACCCGCGATGAGCAGTTCTTC; CDR3: CATSLTRDEQFF
size: .; J: TRBJ1-2; V: TRBV20-1; D: .; DNA: TGCAGTGCTAGACTAGACATCAGCTATGGCTACACCTTC; CDR3: CSARLDISYGYTF
size: once; J: TRBJ1-2; V: TRBV27; D: .; DNA: TGTGCCAGAGACGGGACTTCACAAAGGGGGGCCTATGGCTACACCTTC; CDR3: CARDGTSQRGAYGYTF
size: .; J: TRBJ1-5; V: TRBV20-1; D: TRBD1; DNA: TGCAGTGCTATTCAGACAGGGAGGTCTCAGCCCCAGCATTTT; CDR3: CSAIQTGRSQPQHF
size: once; J: TRBJ2-4; V: TRBV7-9; D: .; DNA: TGTGCCAGCAGCTTCCCCGACTGGGGGGAAAACATTCAGTACTTC; CDR3: CASSFPDWGENIQYF
size: .; J: TRBJ2-3; V: TRBV20-1; D: .; DNA: TGCAGTGCTAGGCCAAGCTTTAGCACAGATACGCAGTATTTT; CDR3: CSARPSFSTDTQYF
size: .; J: TRBJ2-5; V: TRBV7-9; D: .; DNA: TGTGCCAGCGAGGGGACTCACGATTGGGAGACCCAGTACTTC; CDR3: CASEGTHDWETQYF
size: .; J: TRBJ1-6; V: TRBV27; D: .; DNA: TGTGCCAGCAGTCCGTTCGGACGGGTCACACCCCTCCACTTT; CDR3: CASSPFGRVTPLHF
size: once; J: TRBJ1-5; V: TRBV3-1; D: .; DNA: TGTGCCAGCAGCCAAGATTGGGAGCAGCCCCAGCATTTT; CDR3: CASSQDWEQPQHF
size: .; J: TRBJ2-2; V: TRBV2; D: TRBD2; DNA: TGTGCCAGCAGTGAACAAGCGGGGGGCAACACCGGGGAGCTGTTTTTT; CDR3: CASSEQAGGNTGELFF
size: .; J: TRBJ1-6; V: TRBV9; D: .; DNA: TGTGCCAGCAGCGTAGGACAGGCGGATATAGCCCTCCACTTT; CDR3: CASSVGQADIALHF
size: once; J: TRBJ1-6; V: TRBV20-1; D: .; DNA: TGCAGTGCTAGAGCGGGACAACAAAATTCACCCCTCCACTTT; CDR3: CSARAGQQNSPLHF
size: once; J: TRBJ1-1; V: TRBV6-5; D: .; DNA: TGTGCCAGCAGTTATCTCAATTCGGCTTTCTTT; CDR3: CASSYLNSAFF
size: .; J: TRBJ2-7; V: TRBV4-1; D: .; DNA: TGCGCCAGCAGCCAAGCTTCCCACGAGCAGTACTTC; CDR3: CASSQASHEQYF
size: .; J: TRBJ2-7; V: TRBV27; D: .; DNA: TGTGCCAGCAGTTTAGTGGGAGGCGAGCAGTACTTC; CDR3: CASSLVGGEQYF
size: .; J: TRBJ1-2; V: TRBV15; D: .; DNA: TGTGCCACCAGCAGAGATGTCCAATCGGGGGTTGGCTACACCTTC; CDR3: CATSRDVQSGVGYTF
size: .; J: TRBJ2-7; V: TRBV7-2; D: .; DNA: TGTGCCAGCAGCCCAAGAACCCACGAGCAGTACTTC; CDR3: CASSPRTHEQYF
size: .; J: TRBJ2-3; V: TRBV20-1; D: .; DNA: TGCAGTGCCCCCACGACAGATACGCAGTATTTT; CDR3: CSAPTTDTQYF
size: .; J: TRBJ2-6; V: TRBV18; D: TRBD1; DNA: TGTGCCAGCTCACTCAGGACAGGGGGATCCTCTGGGGCCAACGTCCTGACTTTC; CDR3: CASSLRTGGSSGANVLTF